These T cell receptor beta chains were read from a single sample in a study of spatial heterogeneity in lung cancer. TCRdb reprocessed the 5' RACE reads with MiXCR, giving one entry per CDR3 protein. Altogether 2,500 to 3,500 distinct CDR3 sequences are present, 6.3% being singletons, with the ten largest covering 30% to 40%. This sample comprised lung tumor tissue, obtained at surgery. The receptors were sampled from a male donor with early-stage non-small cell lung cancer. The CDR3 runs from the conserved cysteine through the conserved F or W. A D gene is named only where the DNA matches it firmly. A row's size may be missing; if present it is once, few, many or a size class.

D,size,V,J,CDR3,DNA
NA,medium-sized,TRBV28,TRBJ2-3,CASSFLSGTDTQYF,TGTGCCAGCAGTTTCCTTTCGGGCACAGATACGCAGTATTTT
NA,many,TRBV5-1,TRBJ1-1,CASSFSGRHTEAFF,TGCGCCAGCAGCTTCTCAGGGAGACACACTGAAGCTTTCTTT
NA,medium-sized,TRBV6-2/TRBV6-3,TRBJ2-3,CASSSDSTDTQYF,TGTGCCAGCAGTTCGGACAGCACAGATACGCAGTATTTT
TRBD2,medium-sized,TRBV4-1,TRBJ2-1,CASSQAWLAGVNEQFF,TGCGCCAGCAGCCAAGCGTGGCTAGCGGGAGTGAATGAGCAGTTCTTC
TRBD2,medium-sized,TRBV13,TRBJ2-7,CASREARNSGSTHEQYF,TGTGCCAGCAGGGAAGCACGAAATAGCGGGAGTACCCACGAGCAGTACTTC
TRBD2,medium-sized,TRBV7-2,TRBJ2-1,CASSLASPGLAGDSSYNEQFF,TGTGCCAGCAGCTTAGCAAGTCCGGGACTAGCGGGAGATAGCTCCTACAATGAGCAGTTCTTC
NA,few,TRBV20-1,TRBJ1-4,CSAGSLGGLYNEKLFF,TGCAGTGCTGGTTCATTGGGGGGACTGTATAATGAAAAACTGTTTTTT
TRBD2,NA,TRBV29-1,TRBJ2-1,CSGALAGGGRSYNEQFF,TGCAGCGGAGCACTAGCGGGAGGAGGCCGGTCCTACAATGAGCAGTTCTTC
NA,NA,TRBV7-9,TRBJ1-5,CASSSQDGGQPQHF,TGTGCCAGCAGCTCACAGGATGGAGGTCAGCCCCAGCATTTT
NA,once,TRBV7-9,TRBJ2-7,CASSATGNYEQYF,TGTGCCAGCAGCGCAACAGGGAACTACGAGCAGTACTTC
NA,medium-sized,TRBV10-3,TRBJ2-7,CAISEVPEGWGDEQYF,TGTGCCATCAGTGAGGTGCCAGAGGGATGGGGCGACGAGCAGTACTTC
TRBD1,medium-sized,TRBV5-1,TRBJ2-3,CASSLDGDRRTDTQYF,TGCGCCAGCAGCTTGGATGGGGACAGACGCACAGATACGCAGTATTTT
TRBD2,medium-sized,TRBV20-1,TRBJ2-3,CSALGGTSGADTQYF,TGCAGTGCCTTAGGCGGGACTAGCGGGGCAGATACGCAGTATTTT
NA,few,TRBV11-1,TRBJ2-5,CASSISVRAQYF,TGTGCCAGCAGCATCAGTGTGAGAGCCCAGTACTTC
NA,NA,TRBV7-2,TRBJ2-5,CASSFTETQYF,TGTGCCAGCAGCTTCACGGAGACCCAGTACTTC
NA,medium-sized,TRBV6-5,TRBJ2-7,CASSYRTDYEQYF,TGTGCCAGCAGTTACCGGACGGACTACGAGCAGTACTTC
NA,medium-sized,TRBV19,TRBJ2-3,CAAAGGTDTQYF,TGTGCCGCGGCAGGGGGGACAGATACGCAGTATTTT
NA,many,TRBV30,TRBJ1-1,CAWSVPRGRFTEAFF,TGTGCCTGGAGTGTACCCCGGGGGCGGTTCACTGAAGCTTTCTTT
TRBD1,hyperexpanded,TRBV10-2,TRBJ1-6,CASSGGDRGSPLHF,TGCGCCAGCAGTGGGGGAGACAGGGGTTCACCCCTCCACTTT
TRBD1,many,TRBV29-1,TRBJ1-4,CSVEGTGEEKLFF,TGCAGCGTTGAAGGGACAGGGGAGGAAAAACTGTTTTTT
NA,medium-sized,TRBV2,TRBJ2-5,CASRALGTQYF,TGTGCCAGCAGGGCCCTGGGGACCCAGTACTTC
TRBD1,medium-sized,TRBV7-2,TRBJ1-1,CASSFPWDRVDTEAFF,TGTGCCAGCAGCTTCCCTTGGGACAGGGTTGACACTGAAGCTTTCTTT
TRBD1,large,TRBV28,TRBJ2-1,CASSSPGQGAYNEQFF,TGTGCCAGCAGTTCGCCGGGACAGGGAGCCTACAATGAGCAGTTCTTC
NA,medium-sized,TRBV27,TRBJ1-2,CASTPSAGQLNYGYTF,TGTGCCAGCACCCCTTCGGCAGGACAACTTAACTATGGCTACACCTTC
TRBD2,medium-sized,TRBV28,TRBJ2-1,CASSPLRLAGVSNEQFF,TGTGCCAGCAGTCCCCTCCGACTAGCGGGAGTGTCTAATGAGCAGTTCTTC
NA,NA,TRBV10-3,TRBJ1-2,CAISVVGPGADYGYTF,TGTGCCATCAGTGTTGTGGGGCCAGGGGCGGACTATGGCTACACCTTC
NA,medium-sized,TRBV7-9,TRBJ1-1,CASSQLGGTEAFF,TGTGCCAGCAGCCAACTGGGGGGCACTGAAGCTTTCTTT
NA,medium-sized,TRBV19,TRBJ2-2,CASSIVTGELFF,TGTGCCAGTAGTATTGTCACCGGGGAGCTGTTTTTT
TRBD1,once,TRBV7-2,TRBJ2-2,CASSWTGNTGELFF,TGTGCCAGCAGCTGGACAGGGAACACCGGGGAGCTGTTTTTT
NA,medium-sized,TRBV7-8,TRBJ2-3,CASSLGTGGPDTQYF,TGTGCCAGCAGCTTAGGCACCGGGGGGCCCGATACGCAGTATTTT
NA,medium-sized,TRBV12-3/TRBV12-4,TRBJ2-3,CASSLGLGIAPKEDTQYF,TGTGCCAGCAGTTTAGGGCTAGGAATTGCGCCCAAGGAAGATACGCAGTATTTT
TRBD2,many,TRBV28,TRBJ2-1,CASSTTSGRSNEQFF,TGTGCCAGCAGTACCACTAGCGGGAGGTCCAATGAGCAGTTCTTC
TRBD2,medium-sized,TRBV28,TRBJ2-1,CASSPGLAGGSSYNEQFF,TGTGCCAGCAGTCCTGGACTAGCGGGAGGGAGCTCCTACAATGAGCAGTTCTTC
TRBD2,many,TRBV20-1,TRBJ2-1,CSARVIGTSGRWGNEQFF,TGCAGTGCTAGAGTTATAGGGACTAGCGGGAGGTGGGGCAATGAGCAGTTCTTC
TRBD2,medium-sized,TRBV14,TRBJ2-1,CASSHGISGIYNEQFF,TGTGCCAGCAGCCATGGGATTAGCGGGATCTACAATGAGCAGTTCTTC
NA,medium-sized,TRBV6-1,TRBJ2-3,CASSEWLPDTQYF,TGTGCCAGCAGTGAATGGCTGCCAGATACGCAGTATTTT
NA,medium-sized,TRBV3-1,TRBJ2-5,CASSRGGETQYF,TGTGCCAGCAGCCGGGGAGGCGAGACCCAGTACTTC